The 32 T cell receptor beta chains below all came from one sample that was sequenced in a study of memory CD4+ T cells and cytomegalovirus serostatus. Single viable CD3+CD4+CD8-CD45RO+ cells were sorted as the memory CD4+ T cells. Clones were read by immunoSEQ multiplex PCR, and TCRdb kept only the in-frame ones, dropping some. The profile shows roughly 48,000 clones, 83% of them singletons. The sequencing sample was made of memory CD4+ T cells from blood. All receptors come from an adult in good health and CMV-seropositive.

This chain joins TRBV2 and TRBJ1-4, with a tentative D call TRBD1 (5 bases). Germline assignment: CDR1 SNHLY and CDR2 FYNNEI. V was trimmed by 6 bases and J by 7 bases, leaving 21 bases between them. CDR3 size: 16 residues. The CDR3, as DNA: TGTGCCAGCAGCAGGCTCCCGGGACCCCTGGGTGAAAAACTGTTTTTT. Encoded protein: CASSRLPGPLGEKLFF.

The chain couples TRBV5-1 to TRBJ2-7; the D gene could be TRBD1 or TRBD2 (5 bases each). This CDR3 comprises 14 residues. V was shortened by 2 bases and J by 6 bases, with 15 bases between the two germline ends. Per germline, CDR1 SGHRS and CDR2 YFSETQ. In nucleotides, the CDR3 is TGCGCCAGCAGCTTAACGGGGCTGTCTCTCGAGCAGTACTTC. Translation: CASSLTGLSLEQYF. Supplemented by reference TRBV5-1 and TRBJ2-7, the full variable domain reads KAGVTQTPRYLIKTRGQQVTLSCSPISGHRSVSWYQQTPGQGLQFLFEYFSETQRNKGNFPGRFSGRQFSNSRSEMNVSTLELGDSALYLCASSLTGLSLEQYFGPGTRLTVT.

The genes are TRBV6-1 and TRBJ2-7; 9 bases fit TRBD1. V trimming: 4 bases; J trimming: 5 bases; junction bases outside the gene matches: 12. Germline V gene data show CDR1 as MNHNS and CDR2 as SASEGT. The CDR3 covers 16 residues. The CDR3 spells CASSGRAGTGNHEQYF. CDR3 coding DNA: TGTGCCAGCAGTGGTCGAGCCGGGACAGGGAACCACGAGCAGTACTTC.

V usage is TRBV6-1 and J usage is TRBJ1-4; unclear D gene. CDR1 and CDR2 (germline): MNHNS, SASEGT. The germline V and J ends were trimmed by 5 bases and 8 bases, with 9 bases remaining between them. The CDR3 spans 12 residues. In DNA, the CDR3 is TGTGCCAGCAGTCTACCGGGAGAAAAACTGTTTTTT. Residues: CASSLPGEKLFF.

This clone was detected once. This chain joins TRBV18 and TRBJ1-5; D unclear. The V gene lost 4 bases and the J gene lost 4 bases, with 20 bases spanning the gap. The CDR3 covers 17 residues. The germline V gene encodes CDR1 KGHSH and CDR2 LQKENI. Written as DNA, the CDR3 is TGTGCCAGCTCACTTTCGATGCCCTTCACTGCTAATCAGCCCCAGCATTTT. This encodes CASSLSMPFTANQPQHF. The full variable domain, rest sourced from reference TRBV18 and TRBJ1-5, is NAGVMQNPRHLVRRRGQEARLRCSPMKGHSHVYWYRQLPEEGLKFMVYLQKENIIDESGMPKERFSAEFPKEGPSILRIQQVVRGDSAAYFCASSLSMPFTANQPQHFGDGTRLSIL.

CDR3: CASSEGPGYEKLFF. CDR3 bases: TGTGCCAGCAGTGAAGGGCCAGGATATGAAAAACTGTTTTTT. The V gene is TRBV6-1, the J gene TRBJ1-4; unclear D gene. The CDR3 covers 14 residues. Germline CDR1 and CDR2: MNHNS and SASEGT. Trimming took 1 base from V and 6 from J, leaving 9 bases between them.

This sequence joins TRBV7-2 and TRBJ2-3, with 9 bases matching TRBD2. CDR1 is SGHTA and CDR2 is FQGNSA in the germline V gene. This CDR3 contains 16 residues. The V gene end was trimmed by 2 bases and the J gene end by 4 bases; junction bases not matched to a gene: 7. CDR3 residues: CASSLYGGGASDTQYF. CDR3 coding DNA: TGTGCCAGCAGCTTATACGGCGGGGGGGCGTCAGATACGCAGTATTTT.

This clone was counted only a few times. The V call is TRBV6-5, the J call TRBJ1-3; D unclear. This CDR3 contains 15 residues. Germline V gene sequence: CDR1 MNHEY, CDR2 SVGAGI. V was cut by 2 bases and J by 6 bases, with 14 bases left in between. CDR3 DNA sequence: TGTGCCAGCAGTTACCACGGACCGGACCAAAACACCATATATTTT. It yields the protein CASSYHGPDQNTIYF.

The chain recombines TRBV15 with TRBJ2-2, with D unresolved. V was trimmed by 1 base and J by 2 bases, leaving 2 bases between them. The CDR3 length is 13 residues. The germline V gene encodes CDR1 LNHNV and CDR2 YYDKDF (reference sequence). Written as DNA, the CDR3 is TGTGCCACCAGCAGAGCAAACACCGGGGAGCTGTTTTTT. This gives the protein CATSRANTGELFF. The full variable domain, with the rest looked up from reference TRBV15 and TRBJ2-2, is DAMVIQNPRYQVTQFGKPVTLSCSQTLNHNVMYWYQQKSSQAPKLLFHYYDKDFNNEADTPDNFQSRRPNTSFCFLDIRSPGLGDTAMYLCATSRANTGELFFGEGSRLTVL.

The chain combines TRBV5-6 with TRBJ2-5, with 9 bases matching TRBD1. Trimming at V came to 0 bases and at J to 5 bases, leaving 11 bases not matched to a gene. Germline V gene sequence: CDR1 SGHDT, CDR2 YYEEEE. The CDR3 is made up of 17 amino acids. This CDR3 is CASSLDMGGQGWETQYF. The CDR3 nucleotides read TGTGCCAGCAGCTTGGACATGGGAGGACAGGGGTGGGAGACCCAGTACTTC.

This clone was seen only a few times. V is TRBV19 and J is TRBJ1-5; TRBD1 might be the D (5 bases). The CDR3 consists of 11 residues. The ends were cut back, 6 bases at V and 13 bases at J, with 13 bases in the middle. Germline-derived CDR1 and CDR2 are LNHDA and SQIVND (reference sequence). The CDR3 region is CASSTRGAQHF. As DNA, the CDR3 is TGTGCCAGTAGCACCCGGGGCGCTCAGCATTTT.

The chain has TRBV4-3 and TRBJ2-7; TRBD2 matches at 8 bases. Germline values: CDR1 LGHNA, CDR2 YSLEER. The CDR3 has 16 residues. V was clipped by 0 bases and J by 6 bases; unmatched bases: 10. The CDR3 coding sequence is TGCGCCAGCAGCCAAGAGTCAACGGGAGGGGTAGGCGAGCAGTACTTC. This codes for CASSQESTGGVGEQYF.

This clone has only one observation. The chain has TRBV7-9 and TRBJ1-6, with a tentative D call TRBD1 (5 bases). Trimming removed 2 bases at V and 8 bases at J, with 13 bases between. The CDR3 covers 15 residues. Looked up from germline, CDR1 is SEHNR and CDR2 is FQNEAQ (reference sequence). The DNA for the CDR3 is TGTGCCAGCAGCTTATCGAACCCGGGGGATTCACCCCTCCACTTT. Amino acids: CASSLSNPGDSPLHF.

V gene TRBV7-9 combines with J gene TRBJ2-5, with D unresolved. V was cut by 1 base and J by 5 bases, with 8 bases left in between. Per germline, CDR1 SEHNR and CDR2 FQNEAQ (reference sequence). The CDR3 extends over 13 amino acids. In nucleotides, the CDR3 is TGTGCCAGCAGCTTAGGGTTGGGGGAGACCCAGTACTTC. It codes for CASSLGLGETQYF.

The chain has TRBV7-2 and TRBJ1-1; D gene unclear. V gave up 5 bases and J gave up 3 bases, with 7 bases separating them. Germline assignment: CDR1 SGHTA and CDR2 FQGNSA. This CDR3 contains 12 residues. CDR3 residues: CASSPDYTEAFF. CDR3 in DNA: TGTGCCAGCAGCCCGGACTACACTGAAGCTTTCTTT.

The gene calls are TRBV7-9 and TRBJ1-2, with 7 bases fitting TRBD1. Trimming took 5 bases from V and 10 from J; bases not matched to a gene: 16. In germline, CDR1 is SEHNR, CDR2 FQNEAQ (reference sequence). The CDR3 length is 15 residues. The CDR3 reads CASSPGRDSPRDYTF. In nucleotides, the CDR3 is TGTGCCAGCAGCCCCGGGCGGGACAGTCCACGAGACTACACCTTC. The full variable domain, in which reference TRBV7-9 and TRBJ1-2 provide the parts outside the CDR3, is DTGVSQNPRHKITKRGQNVTFRCDPISEHNRLYWYRQTLGQGPEFLTYFQNEAQLEKSRLLSDRFSAERPKGSFSTLEIQRTEQGDSAMYLCASSPGRDSPRDYTFGSGTRLTVV.

The V and J genes are TRBV19 and TRBJ1-1; weak D call: TRBD1 (5 bases). Germline V CDR1 and CDR2: LNHDA, SQIVND (reference sequence). The V and J ends lost 10 bases and 10 bases respectively, with 13 bases between them. CDR3 length: 10 residues. CDR3 DNA: TGTGCCATTATTATAAGGGGAGCTTTCTTT. Translating it yields CAIIIRGAFF. Looking up the rest from reference TRBV19 and TRBJ1-1 gives the full variable domain: DGGITQSPKYLFRKEGQNVTLSCEQNLNHDAMYWYRQDPGQGLRLIYYSQIVNDFQKGDIAEGYSVSREKKESFPLTVTSAQKNPTAFYLCAIIIRGAFFGQGTRLTVV.

The chain employs TRBV7-7 and TRBJ2-7, with 10 bases identical to TRBD2. V lost 4 bases to trimming and J lost 2 bases; unmatched junction nucleotides: 14. CDR3 length equals 18 residues. Germline lookup yields CDR1 SSHAT and CDR2 FNYEAQ (reference sequence). CDR3: CASSSLAGGRTGTYEQYF. DNA of the CDR3: TGTGCCAGCAGCTCTTTAGCGGGGGGAAGGACAGGAACCTACGAGCAGTACTTC.

The rearrangement links TRBV7-3 to TRBJ2-1, with D possibly being TRBD1 or TRBD2 (5 bases each). V was cut by 2 bases and J by 12 bases, with 14 bases left in between. From germline, CDR1 is SGHTA and CDR2 FQGTGA. This CDR3 is built from 13 residues. Here the CDR3 DNA reads TGTGCCAGCAGCTTACAAGTGGGACCACCGCAGTTCTTC. It codes for CASSLQVGPPQFF.

J is TRBJ2-5 and V is TRBV11-2; 7 bases align to TRBD1. This CDR3 is built from 14 residues. V was pared by 5 bases and J by 1 base, with 4 bases of the junction left unmatched. The germline gives CDR1 SGHAT, CDR2 FQNNGV. This CDR3 is CASSPTGPQETQYF. As DNA, the CDR3 is TGTGCCAGCAGCCCGACAGGGCCCCAAGAGACCCAGTACTTC.

The chain links TRBV5-8 to TRBJ1-2, with D tentatively TRBD1 (6 bases). The V gene's germline CDR1 is SGHTS and CDR2 YDEGEE. This CDR3 is 17 amino acids long. Trimming cost V 6 bases and J 7 bases, with 28 bases left between them. CDR3 bases: TGTGCCAGCACCATTGTTCGCTTATCACAGGGCCCCATTGGCTACACCTTC. It translates to CASTIVRLSQGPIGYTF.

This sequence joins TRBV28 and TRBJ2-3; TRBD1 is a possible D gene (5 bases). The CDR3 consists of 15 residues. CDR1 and CDR2 (germline): MDHEN, SYDVKM. The ends were cut back, 4 bases at V and 0 bases at J, with 11 bases in the middle. CDR3 nucleotides: TGTGCCAGCAGTTCGACGACAGTTAGCACAGATACGCAGTATTTT. Encoded protein: CASSSTTVSTDTQYF.

The CDR3 here is CASSSGAGANIQYF. In DNA, the CDR3 is TGTGCCAGCAGCAGCGGGGCGGGAGCTAACATTCAGTACTTC. J is TRBJ2-4 and V is TRBV7-2; TRBD2 aligns across 7 bases. CDR1 is SGHTA, CDR2 FQGNSA, per germline. This CDR3 has 14 amino acids. Trimming at V came to 5 bases and at J to 7 bases, leaving 8 bases not matched to a gene.

The genes are TRBV27 and TRBJ2-1, with TRBD2 matching 8 bases. V lost 2 bases to trimming and J lost 5 bases; unmatched junction nucleotides: 8. This CDR3 comprises 16 residues. Germline V CDR1 and CDR2: MNHEY, SMNVEV (reference sequence). CDR3 region: CASSLATLAVNNEQFF. CDR3 sequence (DNA): TGTGCCAGCAGTTTAGCGACACTAGCGGTCAACAATGAGCAGTTCTTC.

In DNA form, the CDR3 reads TGTGCCAGTAGTACTCGGACTAGCGGGAACCACGAGCAGTACTTC. Translating it yields CASSTRTSGNHEQYF. This chain links TRBV19 with TRBJ2-7, with TRBD2 identical over 12 bases. The junction had 6 bases not matched to a gene; V was cut back by 4 bases and J by 5 bases. The CDR3 runs 15 residues. From germline, CDR1 is LNHDA and CDR2 SQIVND (reference sequence).

This clone was seen once. The chain links TRBV9 to TRBJ1-1, with D unresolved. The germline gives CDR1 SGDLS, CDR2 YYNGEE. V lost 2 bases, J lost 4 bases, and 12 bases lay in between. The CDR3 extends over 14 amino acids. The CDR3 DNA is TGTGCCAGCAGCGTGGACTTATTGGTCACTGAAGCTTTCTTT. Translating gives CASSVDLLVTEAFF. Full variable domain (remainder filled in from reference TRBV9 and TRBJ1-1): DSGVTQTPKHLITATGQRVTLRCSPRSGDLSVYWYQQSLDQGLQFLIQYYNGEERAKGNILERFSAQQFPDLHSELNLSSLELGDSALYFCASSVDLLVTEAFFGQGTRLTVV.

This clone appeared a few times. J is TRBJ1-1 and V is TRBV18; D is undetermined. The germline V gene has CDR1 KGHSH and CDR2 LQKENI. This CDR3 spans 13 amino acids. Trimming pared 3 bases from V and 2 bases from J, leaving 7 bases between. For the CDR3, the DNA is TGTGCCAGCTCACCCTCGGGCAACACTGAAGCTTTCTTT. As protein: CASSPSGNTEAFF.

The gene calls are TRBV11-2 and TRBJ2-5; maybe TRBD2 (8 bases). This CDR3 region has 17 residues. V was clipped by 5 bases and J by 5 bases, with 24 bases between them. Looked up from germline, CDR1 is SGHAT and CDR2 is FQNNGV. The CDR3 region has the DNA TGTGCCAGCAGCCCTCGGGAGGGGGCGTTATTAGGCGAGACCCAGTACTTC. It is translated as CASSPREGALLGETQYF. The entire variable domain, with the rest obtained from reference TRBV11-2 and TRBJ2-5, is as follows: EAGVAQSPRYKIIEKRQSVAFWCNPISGHATLYWYQQILGQGPKLLIQFQNNGVVDDSQLPKDRFSAERLKGVDSTLKIQPAKLEDSAVYLCASSPREGALLGETQYFGPGTRLLVL.

The genes are TRBV2 and TRBJ1-1; 9 nucleotides align to TRBD1. CDR3 length: 14 residues. CDR1 is SNHLY, CDR2 FYNNEI, per germline. J gave up 2 bases and V 8 bases, and 6 bases lay outside the gene matches. Here the CDR3 DNA reads TGTGCCAGCGCTTGGGACAGGGTCAACACTGAAGCTTTCTTT. It encodes CASAWDRVNTEAFF.

The chain employs TRBV7-2 and TRBJ2-1; 11 bases fit TRBD2. CDR1 and CDR2 from the germline V gene are SGHTA and FQGNSA. The V segment lost 5 bases and the J segment 7 bases; nucleotides outside the gene matches: 19. The CDR3 is made up of 19 amino acids. CDR3 loop: CASSRRRTSGPVEGNEQFF. CDR3 sequence (DNA): TGTGCCAGCAGCCGGCGGAGGACTAGCGGGCCGGTTGAAGGAAATGAGCAGTTCTTC.

CDR3 nucleotide sequence: TGCAGCGTGGGGACAGGGAATCGCGAGCAGTACTTC. Translated, it gives CSVGTGNREQYF. V and J are TRBV29-1 and TRBJ2-7, with TRBD1 matching 9 bases. This CDR3 has 12 amino acids. CDR1 is SQVTM and CDR2 is ANQGSEA in the germline V gene. Germline trimming cut 6 bases from V and 6 bases from J; bases unmatched to any gene: 6.

The chain combines TRBV4-2 with TRBJ1-2; a possible D gene is TRBD1 (6 bases). Per germline, CDR1 LGHNA and CDR2 YNFKEQ. This CDR3 spans 16 amino acids. V dropped 6 bases and J dropped 4 bases, with 21 bases sitting between them. The chain's CDR3 is CASSQYLGGLGYGYTF. The CDR3 region has the DNA TGTGCCAGCAGTCAATACCTAGGGGGTTTGGGCTATGGCTACACCTTC.